Listed below are T cell receptor beta chains from one sample, sequenced in a study of blood T cell repertoires in COVID-19. Data came from immunoSEQ multiplex PCR; TCRdb stores just in-frame clones and leaves some out. The data contain around 100,000 clones, 88% of them seen just once; the ten biggest clones take up approximately 5.3%. The sequencing sample was made of peripheral blood. The receptors come from a human donor in a cohort sampled during active COVID-19. The CDR3 runs from the conserved cysteine through the conserved F or W.

v_gene: TRBV19; j_gene: TRBJ2-7; CDR3aa: CASSSPLDRQVGSYEQYF
v_gene: TRBV5-6; j_gene: TRBJ2-3; CDR3aa: CASSWGTRADTQYF
v_gene: TRBV7-9; j_gene: TRBJ2-3; CDR3aa: CASSLAESSTPTDTQYF
v_gene: TRBV9; j_gene: TRBJ2-3; CDR3aa: CASSPGLTDSDTQYF
v_gene: TRBV3-1/TRBV3-2; j_gene: TRBJ2-7; CDR3aa: CASSPPNGGGSHHEQYF
v_gene: TRBV28; j_gene: TRBJ2-1; CDR3aa: CASRAPREMIDEQFF
v_gene: TRBV5-1; j_gene: TRBJ1-1; CDR3aa: CASRGVVRGMNTEAFF
v_gene: TRBV12-3/TRBV12-4; j_gene: TRBJ2-7; CDR3aa: CASSPYAYEQYF
v_gene: TRBV28; j_gene: TRBJ1-5; CDR3aa: CASGPIDSYSNQPQHF
v_gene: TRBV4-3; j_gene: TRBJ1-2; CDR3aa: CASSQEDSGRGGYTF
v_gene: TRBV5-4; j_gene: TRBJ1-2; CDR3aa: CASRKGAAGYTF